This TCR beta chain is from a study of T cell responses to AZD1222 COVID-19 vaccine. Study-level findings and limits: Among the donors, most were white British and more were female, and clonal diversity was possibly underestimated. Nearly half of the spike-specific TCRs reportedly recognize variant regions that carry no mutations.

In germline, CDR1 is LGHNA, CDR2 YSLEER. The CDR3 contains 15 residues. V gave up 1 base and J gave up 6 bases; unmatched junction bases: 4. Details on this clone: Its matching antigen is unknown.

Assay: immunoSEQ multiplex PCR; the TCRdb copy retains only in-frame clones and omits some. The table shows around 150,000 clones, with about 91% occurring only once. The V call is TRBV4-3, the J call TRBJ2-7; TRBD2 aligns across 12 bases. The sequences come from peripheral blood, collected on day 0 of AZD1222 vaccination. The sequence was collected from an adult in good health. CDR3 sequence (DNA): TGCGCCAGCAGCCAAGGACTAGCGGGAGTAGGCGAGCAGTACTTC. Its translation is CASSQGLAGVGEQYF.